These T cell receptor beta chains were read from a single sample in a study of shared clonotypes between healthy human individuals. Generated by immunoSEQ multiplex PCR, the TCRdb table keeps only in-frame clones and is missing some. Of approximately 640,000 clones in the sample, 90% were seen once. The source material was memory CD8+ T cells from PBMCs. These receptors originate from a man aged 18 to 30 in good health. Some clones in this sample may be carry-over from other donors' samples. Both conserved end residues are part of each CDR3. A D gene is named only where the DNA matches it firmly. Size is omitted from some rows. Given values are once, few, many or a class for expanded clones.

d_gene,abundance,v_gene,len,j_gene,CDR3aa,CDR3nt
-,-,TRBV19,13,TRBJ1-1,CASSPGVGTEAFF,TGTGCCAGTAGCCCGGGCGTGGGCACTGAAGCTTTCTTT
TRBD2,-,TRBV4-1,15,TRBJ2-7,CASSFGTSGRYEQYF,TGCGCCAGCAGCTTTGGGACTAGCGGGAGATACGAGCAGTACTTC
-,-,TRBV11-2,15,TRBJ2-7,CASSPVRDSSYEQYF,TGTGCCAGCAGCCCAGTTCGAGACAGCTCCTACGAGCAGTACTTC
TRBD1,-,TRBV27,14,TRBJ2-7,CASSFGTGGYEQYF,TGTGCCAGCAGTTTCGGGACAGGGGGCTACGAGCAGTACTTC
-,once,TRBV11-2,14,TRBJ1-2,CASSLYGPNYGYTF,TGTGCCAGCAGCTTATACGGTCCTAACTATGGCTACACCTTC
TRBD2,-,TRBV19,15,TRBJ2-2,CASSMTSGFTGELFF,TGTGCCAGTAGTATGACTAGCGGCTTCACCGGGGAGCTGTTTTTT
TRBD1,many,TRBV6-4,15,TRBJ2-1,CASSSGQSSYNEQFF,TGTGCCAGCAGCTCGGGACAGAGCTCCTACAATGAGCAGTTCTTC
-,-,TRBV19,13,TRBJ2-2,CASRRTLGGELFF,TGTGCCAGTCGGCGGACCCTGGGCGGGGAGCTGTTTTTT
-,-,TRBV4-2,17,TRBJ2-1,CASSQEGTLSSYNEQFF,TGTGCCAGCAGCCAAGAGGGGACGTTGAGCTCCTACAATGAGCAGTTCTTC
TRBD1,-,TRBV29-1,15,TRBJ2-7,CSVDRWDRGTYEQYF,TGCAGCGTTGACCGTTGGGACAGGGGGACCTACGAGCAGTACTTC
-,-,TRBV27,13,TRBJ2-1,CASSFAVNNEQFF,TGTGCCAGCAGTTTTGCCGTCAACAATGAGCAGTTCTTC
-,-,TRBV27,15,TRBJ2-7,CASSLVGGTFNEQYF,TGTGCCAGCAGTTTGGTGGGGGGGACATTCAACGAGCAGTACTTC
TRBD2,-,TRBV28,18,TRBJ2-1,CASSFRAGAGGLYNEQFF,TGTGCCAGCAGTTTTCGAGCGGGAGCTGGGGGACTCTACAATGAGCAGTTCTTC
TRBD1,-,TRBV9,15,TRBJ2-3,CASSVGTVLTDTQYF,TGTGCCAGCAGCGTTGGGACAGTGTTGACAGATACGCAGTATTTT
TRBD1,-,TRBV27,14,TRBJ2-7,CAISTGTGAYEQYF,TGTGCCATATCAACCGGGACAGGAGCCTACGAGCAGTACTTC
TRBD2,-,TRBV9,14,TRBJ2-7,CASSPRTSYYEQYF,TGTGCCAGCAGCCCACGGACTAGCTACTACGAGCAGTACTTC
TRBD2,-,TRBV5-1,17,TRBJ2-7,CASSNLGTSGFSYEQYF,TGCGCCAGCAGCAACCTCGGGACTAGCGGGTTCTCCTACGAGCAGTACTTC
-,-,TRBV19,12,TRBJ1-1,CASSMDRIKAFF,TGTGCCAGTAGTATGGACAGAATAAAAGCTTTCTTT
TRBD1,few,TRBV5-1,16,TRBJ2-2,CASSLYRGDGTGELFF,TGCGCCAGCAGCTTGTACAGGGGAGATGGCACCGGGGAGCTGTTTTTT
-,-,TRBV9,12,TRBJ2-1,CASSPSYNEQFF,TGTGCCAGCAGCCCGAGCTACAATGAGCAGTTCTTC
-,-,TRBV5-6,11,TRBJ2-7,CASSASYEQYF,TGTGCCAGCAGCGCCTCCTACGAGCAGTACTTC
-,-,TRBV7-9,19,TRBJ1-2,CASSLDKIGPDGQHYGYTF,TGTGCCAGCAGCTTAGATAAGATCGGGCCGGACGGACAGCACTATGGCTACACCTTC
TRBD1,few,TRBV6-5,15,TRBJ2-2,CASSSGTGYTGELFF,TGTGCCAGCAGTTCCGGGACAGGGTACACCGGGGAGCTGTTTTTT
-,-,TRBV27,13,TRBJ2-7,CASSSDRIHEQYF,TGTGCCAGCAGTAGCGACAGAATCCACGAGCAGTACTTC
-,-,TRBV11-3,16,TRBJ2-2,CASRMTGAQNAGELFF,TGTGCCAGCAGAATGACCGGGGCCCAGAACGCCGGGGAGCTGTTTTTT
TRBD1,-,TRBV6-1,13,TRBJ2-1,CASSYGQVGKEFF,TGTGCCAGCAGTTATGGACAGGTTGGTAAGGAGTTCTTC
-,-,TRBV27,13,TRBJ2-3,CASSLFLADTQYF,TGTGCCAGCAGTTTATTCCTTGCAGATACGCAGTATTTT
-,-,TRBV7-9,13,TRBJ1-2,CASSLGGSYGYTF,TGTGCCAGCAGCTTAGGGGGGAGTTATGGCTACACCTTC
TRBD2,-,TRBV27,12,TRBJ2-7,CASTGLALEQYF,TGTGCCAGCACCGGACTAGCCCTCGAGCAGTACTTC
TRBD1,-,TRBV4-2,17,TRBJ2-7,CASSQTMTGQLSYEQYF,TGTGCCAGCAGCCAGACTATGACGGGACAGCTATCCTACGAGCAGTACTTC
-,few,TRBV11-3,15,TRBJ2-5,CASSSGVNDVETQYF,TGTGCCAGCAGCTCCGGGGTGAATGATGTGGAGACCCAGTACTTC
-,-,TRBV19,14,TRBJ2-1,CASNRDIGYNEQFF,TGTGCCAGCAACCGGGACATAGGCTACAATGAGCAGTTCTTC
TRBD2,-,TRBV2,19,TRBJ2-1,CASSDLGLAGGPTYNEQFF,TGTGCCAGCAGTGACTTGGGACTAGCGGGAGGGCCGACCTACAATGAGCAGTTCTTC
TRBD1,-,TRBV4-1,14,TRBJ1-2,CASNQVGQGSGYTF,TGCGCCAGCAACCAGGTGGGACAGGGGAGCGGCTACACCTTC
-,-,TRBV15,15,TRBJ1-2,CATSGRGSGDYGYTF,TGTGCCACCAGCGGGCGCGGATCAGGGGATTATGGCTACACCTTC
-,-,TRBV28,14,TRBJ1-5,CASLGSTSNQPQHF,TGTGCCAGCTTGGGCAGCACAAGCAATCAGCCCCAGCATTTT
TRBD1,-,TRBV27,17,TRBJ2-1,CASRPSLGQGNHNEQFF,TGTGCCAGCAGGCCTTCTTTAGGACAGGGGAACCACAATGAGCAGTTCTTC
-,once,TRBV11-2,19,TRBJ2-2,CASSYFSLDRRIYTGELFF,TGTGCCAGCAGTTACTTCTCCCTAGACCGTCGAATCTACACCGGGGAGCTGTTTTTT
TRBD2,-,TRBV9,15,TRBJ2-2,CASSVGNGRSGELFF,TGTGCCAGCAGCGTAGGGAACGGGAGGAGCGGGGAGCTGTTTTTT
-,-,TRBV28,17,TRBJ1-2,CASSFLRGVRGMSGYTF,TGTGCCAGCAGTTTTTTGCGAGGTGTCAGGGGAATGAGTGGCTACACCTTC
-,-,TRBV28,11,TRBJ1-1,CASGGNTEAFF,TGTGCCAGTGGGGGGAACACTGAAGCTTTCTTT
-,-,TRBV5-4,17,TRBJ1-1,CASSLAKGDGPHTEAFF,TGTGCCAGCAGCTTGGCCAAGGGTGATGGTCCCCACACTGAAGCTTTCTTT
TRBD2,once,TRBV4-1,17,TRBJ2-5,CASSHMTLSGKAETQYF,TGCGCCAGCAGCCACATGACCCTTAGCGGGAAGGCAGAGACCCAGTACTTC
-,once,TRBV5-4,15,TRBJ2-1,CASSSRRERWDEQFF,TGTGCCAGCAGCTCACGGCGGGAAAGGTGGGATGAGCAGTTCTTC
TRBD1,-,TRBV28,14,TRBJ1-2,CASSLAGGIYGYTF,TGTGCCAGCAGTTTGGCAGGGGGCATCTATGGCTACACCTTC
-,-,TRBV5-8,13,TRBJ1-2,CASSLWTEGGYTF,TGTGCCAGCAGCTTGTGGACAGAGGGCGGCTACACCTTC
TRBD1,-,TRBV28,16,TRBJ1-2,CASSPRLWDSNYGYTF,TGTGCCAGCAGTCCCCGTCTTTGGGACAGCAACTATGGCTACACCTTC
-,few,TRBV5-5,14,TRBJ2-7,CASSSQREWYEQYF,TGTGCCAGCAGCTCCCAACGGGAGTGGTACGAGCAGTACTTC
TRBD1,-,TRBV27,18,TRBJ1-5,CASRIGTGGGYSNQPQHF,TGTGCCAGCAGGATCGGGACAGGGGGTGGATATAGCAATCAGCCCCAGCATTTT
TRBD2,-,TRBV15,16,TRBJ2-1,CATSRGGELFYNEQFF,TGTGCCACCAGCAGGGGGGGGGAGTTATTTTACAATGAGCAGTTCTTC
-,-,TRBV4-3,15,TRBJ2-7,CASSQDNSRTYEQYF,TGCGCCAGCAGCCAAGATAATTCCAGGACCTACGAGCAGTACTTC
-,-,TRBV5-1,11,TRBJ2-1,CASLGGNEQFF,TGCGCCAGCCTTGGGGGCAATGAGCAGTTCTTC